This T cell receptor beta chain was obtained from a study of long-term antiretroviral therapy in people with HIV. The run of the v3.0 immunoSEQ assay was at survey level. Generated by immunoSEQ multiplex PCR, the TCRdb table keeps only in-frame clones and is missing some. The sample has 24,000 or so clones, over 80% seen once. There are 15 residues in the CDR3. Germline V gene sequence: CDR1 LNHDA, CDR2 SQIVND (reference sequence). J gave up 1 base and V 3 bases, and 2 bases lay outside the gene matches. This specimen was unsorted PBMCs, taken just over 4.2 years after starting antiretroviral therapy. The chain has TRBV19 and TRBJ2-7; 11 positions agree with TRBD1. This receptor was identified in a man younger than 40 with HIV. This CDR3 reads CASSIGTGGSYEQYF. CDR3 bases: TGTGCCAGTAGTATTGGGACAGGGGGTTCCTACGAGCAGTACTTC.